The entry below gives a single T cell receptor beta chain sequence along with its context. These data come from a study of T cell changes during pregnancy in multiple sclerosis. Some clones are missing from TCRdb's copy, which holds only in-frame ones; the method was immunoSEQ multiplex PCR. The table lists approximately 36,000 clones, 88% of them singletons. The CDR3 length is 12 residues. CDR1 is PRHDT and CDR2 is FYEKMQ in the germline V gene (reference sequence). V was pared by 1 base and J by 5 bases, with 6 bases between. This sequence originates from a female donor with multiple sclerosis, enrolled in a pregnancy study. The sequenced sample was CD8+ T cells from peripheral blood mononuclear cells, obtained in the third trimester of pregnancy. The gene calls are TRBV13 and TRBJ2-7; D is unresolved. CDR3 loop: CASSLDADEQYF. The CDR3 DNA reads TGTGCCAGCAGCTTAGATGCGGACGAGCAGTACTTC.